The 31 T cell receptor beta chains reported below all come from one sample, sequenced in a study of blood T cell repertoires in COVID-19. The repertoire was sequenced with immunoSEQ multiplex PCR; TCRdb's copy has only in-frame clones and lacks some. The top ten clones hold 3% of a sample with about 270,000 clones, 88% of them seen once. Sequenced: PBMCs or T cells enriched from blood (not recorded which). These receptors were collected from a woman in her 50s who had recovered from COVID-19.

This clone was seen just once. CDR3 amino acids: CASSLAPGTSLNIQYF. The CDR3 nucleotides read TGTGCCAGCAGCTTAGCCCCCGGGACTAGCCTAAACATTCAGTACTTC. V usage is TRBV11-2 and J usage is TRBJ2-4, with TRBD2 matching 9 bases. The V gene end was trimmed by 1 base and the J gene end by 6 bases; junction bases not matched to a gene: 7. Germline CDR1 and CDR2: SGHAT and FQNNGV. CDR3 length equals 16 residues.

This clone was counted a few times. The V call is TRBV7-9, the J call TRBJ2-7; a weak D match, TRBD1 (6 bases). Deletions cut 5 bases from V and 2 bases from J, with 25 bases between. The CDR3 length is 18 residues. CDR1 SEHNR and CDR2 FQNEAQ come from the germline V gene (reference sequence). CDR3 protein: CASSPGLRTDLYTYEQYF. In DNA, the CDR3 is TGTGCCAGCAGCCCCGGTCTCAGGACAGACCTTTATACCTACGAGCAGTACTTC.

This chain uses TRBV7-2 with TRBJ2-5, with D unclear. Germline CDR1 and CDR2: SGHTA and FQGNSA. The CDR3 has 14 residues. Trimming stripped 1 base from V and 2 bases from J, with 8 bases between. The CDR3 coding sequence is TGTGCCAGCAGCTTAGGGGCTTTGCAAGAGACCCAGTACTTC. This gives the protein CASSLGALQETQYF.

The chain's CDR3 is CASSSKDRAGNTIYF. The CDR3 bases are TGTGCCAGCAGCTCGAAAGACAGGGCTGGAAACACCATATATTTT. The chain combines TRBV5-6 with TRBJ1-3; 7 bases match TRBD1. The CDR3 extends over 15 amino acids. Germline trimming cut 3 bases from V and 2 bases from J; bases unmatched to any gene: 5. Germline V lookup: CDR1 SGHDT, CDR2 YYEEEE. The full variable domain, its missing parts supplied by reference TRBV5-6 and TRBJ1-3, is DAGVTQSPTHLIKTRGQQVTLRCSPKSGHDTVSWYQQALGQGPQFIFQYYEEEERQRGNFPDRFSGHQFPNYSSELNVNALLLGDSALYLCASSSKDRAGNTIYFGEGSWLTVV.

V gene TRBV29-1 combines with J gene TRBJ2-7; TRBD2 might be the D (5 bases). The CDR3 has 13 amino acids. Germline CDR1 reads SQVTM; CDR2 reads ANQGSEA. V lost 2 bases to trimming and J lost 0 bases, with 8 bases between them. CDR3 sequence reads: CSVEQRSSYEQYF. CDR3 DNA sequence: TGCAGCGTTGAACAGCGGAGCTCCTACGAGCAGTACTTC.

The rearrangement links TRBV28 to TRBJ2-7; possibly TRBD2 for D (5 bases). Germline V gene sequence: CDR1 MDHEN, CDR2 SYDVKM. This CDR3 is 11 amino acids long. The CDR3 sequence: CASGVSYEQYF. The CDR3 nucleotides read TGTGCTTCCGGGGTCTCCTACGAGCAGTACTTC.

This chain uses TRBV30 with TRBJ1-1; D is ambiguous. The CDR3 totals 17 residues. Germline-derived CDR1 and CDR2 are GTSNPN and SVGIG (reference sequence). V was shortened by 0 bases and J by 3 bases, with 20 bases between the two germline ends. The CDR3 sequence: CAWSVPFLQYADTEAFF. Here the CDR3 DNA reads TGTGCCTGGAGTGTTCCGTTCCTGCAGTATGCGGACACTGAAGCTTTCTTT.

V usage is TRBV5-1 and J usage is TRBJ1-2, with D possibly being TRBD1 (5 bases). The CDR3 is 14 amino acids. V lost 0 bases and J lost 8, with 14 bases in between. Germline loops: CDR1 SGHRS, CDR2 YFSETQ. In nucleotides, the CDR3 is TGCGCCAGCAGCTTGGAAGTCAGGGCGAAAGGCTACACCTTC. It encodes CASSLEVRAKGYTF.

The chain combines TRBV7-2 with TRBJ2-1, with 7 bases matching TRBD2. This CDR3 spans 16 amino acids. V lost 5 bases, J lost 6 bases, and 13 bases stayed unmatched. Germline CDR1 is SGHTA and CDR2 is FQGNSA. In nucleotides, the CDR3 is TGTGCCAGCAGCCCACCGGGACTACCGGACGTCAATGAGCAGTTCTTC. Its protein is CASSPPGLPDVNEQFF.

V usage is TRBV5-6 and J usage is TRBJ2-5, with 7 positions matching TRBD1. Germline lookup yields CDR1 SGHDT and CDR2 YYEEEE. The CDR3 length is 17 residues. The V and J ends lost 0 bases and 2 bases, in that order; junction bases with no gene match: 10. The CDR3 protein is CASSLAYIWDSQETQYF. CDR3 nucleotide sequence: TGTGCCAGCAGCTTGGCCTACATTTGGGACAGTCAAGAGACCCAGTACTTC. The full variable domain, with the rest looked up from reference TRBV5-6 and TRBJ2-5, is DAGVTQSPTHLIKTRGQQVTLRCSPKSGHDTVSWYQQALGQGPQFIFQYYEEEERQRGNFPDRFSGHQFPNYSSELNVNALLLGDSALYLCASSLAYIWDSQETQYFGPGTRLLVL.

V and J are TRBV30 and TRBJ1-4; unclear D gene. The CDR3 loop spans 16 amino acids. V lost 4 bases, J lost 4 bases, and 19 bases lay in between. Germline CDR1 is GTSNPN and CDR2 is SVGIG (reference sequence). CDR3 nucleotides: TGTGCCTGGAAAGTAGGTCAGCTAGGACTTAATGAAAAACTGTTTTTT. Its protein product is CAWKVGQLGLNEKLFF.

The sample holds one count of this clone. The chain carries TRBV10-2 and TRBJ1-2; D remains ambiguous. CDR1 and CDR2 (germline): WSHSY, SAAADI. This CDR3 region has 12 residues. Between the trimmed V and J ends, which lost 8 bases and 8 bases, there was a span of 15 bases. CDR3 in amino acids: CASGGGLLGYTF. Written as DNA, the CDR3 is TGCGCCAGCGGAGGAGGACTCCTAGGCTACACCTTC.

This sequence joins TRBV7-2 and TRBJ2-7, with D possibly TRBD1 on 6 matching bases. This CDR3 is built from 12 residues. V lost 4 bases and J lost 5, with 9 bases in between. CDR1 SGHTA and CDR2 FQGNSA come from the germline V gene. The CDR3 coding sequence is TGTGCCAGCAGCTCCGGGACAAACGAGCAGTACTTC. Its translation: CASSSGTNEQYF.

The CDR3 loop is CASRTANTGELFF. In DNA form, the CDR3 reads TGTGCCAGCCGGACAGCGAACACCGGGGAGCTGTTTTTT. The rearrangement joins TRBV28 to TRBJ2-2; D possibly corresponds to TRBD1 (6 bases). Germline CDR1 reads MDHEN; CDR2 reads SYDVKM. The CDR3 loop spans 13 amino acids. V lost 8 bases and J 0 bases, leaving 7 bases between the germline ends. The whole variable domain, remainder taken from reference TRBV28 and TRBJ2-2, is DVKVTQSSRYLVKRTGEKVFLECVQDMDHENMFWYRQDPGLGLRLIYFSYDVKMKEKGDIPEGYSVSREKKERFSLILESASTNQTSMYLCASRTANTGELFFGEGSRLTVL.

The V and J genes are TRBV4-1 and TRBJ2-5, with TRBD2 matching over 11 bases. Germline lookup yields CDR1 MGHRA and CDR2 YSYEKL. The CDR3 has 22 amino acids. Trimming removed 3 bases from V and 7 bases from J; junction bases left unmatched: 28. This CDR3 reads CASSQPPGLAAHSVSGRGTQYF. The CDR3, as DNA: TGCGCCAGCAGCCAGCCACCGGGACTAGCGGCCCACTCAGTTTCGGGTCGAGGGACCCAGTACTTC.

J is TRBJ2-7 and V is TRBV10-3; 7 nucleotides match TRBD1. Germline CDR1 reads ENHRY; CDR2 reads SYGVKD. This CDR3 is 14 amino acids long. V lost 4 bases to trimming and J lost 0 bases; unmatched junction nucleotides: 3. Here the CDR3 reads CAISGQGSSYEQYF. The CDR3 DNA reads TGTGCCATCAGTGGACAGGGTAGCTCCTACGAGCAGTACTTC.

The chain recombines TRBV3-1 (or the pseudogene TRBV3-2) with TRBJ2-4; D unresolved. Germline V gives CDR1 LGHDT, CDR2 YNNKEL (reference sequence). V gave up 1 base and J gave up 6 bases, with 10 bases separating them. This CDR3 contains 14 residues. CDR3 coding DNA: TGTGCCAGCAGCCAAGGTGATAGCTTAAACATTCAGTACTTC. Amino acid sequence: CASSQGDSLNIQYF.

In DNA, the CDR3 is TGTGCCACCAGTGACACCGGACAGGGTTACGAGCAGTACTTC. Its translation is CATSDTGQGYEQYF. The chain employs TRBV24-1 and TRBJ2-7, with 8 bases fitting TRBD1. Per germline, CDR1 KGHDR and CDR2 SFDVKD. The junction had 5 bases not matched to a gene; V was cut back by 4 bases and J by 4 bases. CDR3 size: 14 residues.

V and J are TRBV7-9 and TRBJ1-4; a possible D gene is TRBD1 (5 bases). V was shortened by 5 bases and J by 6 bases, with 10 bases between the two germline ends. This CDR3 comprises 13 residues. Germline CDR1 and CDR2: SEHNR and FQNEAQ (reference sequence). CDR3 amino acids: CASSTQEDEKLFF. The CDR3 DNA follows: TGTGCCAGCAGCACACAGGAAGATGAAAAACTGTTTTTT.

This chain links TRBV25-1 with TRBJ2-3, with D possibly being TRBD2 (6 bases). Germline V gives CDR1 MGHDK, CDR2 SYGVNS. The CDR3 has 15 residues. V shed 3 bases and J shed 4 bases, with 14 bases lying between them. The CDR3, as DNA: TGTGCCAGCAGTGATCCCGGGAGAGGGGCAGATACGCAGTATTTT. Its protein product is CASSDPGRGADTQYF.

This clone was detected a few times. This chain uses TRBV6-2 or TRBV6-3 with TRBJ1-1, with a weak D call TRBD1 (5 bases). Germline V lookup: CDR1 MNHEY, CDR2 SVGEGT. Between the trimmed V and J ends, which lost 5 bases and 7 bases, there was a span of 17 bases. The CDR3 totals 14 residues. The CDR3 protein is CASSPNDKRGEAFF. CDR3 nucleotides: TGTGCCAGCAGTCCGAACGACAAAAGGGGTGAAGCTTTCTTT.

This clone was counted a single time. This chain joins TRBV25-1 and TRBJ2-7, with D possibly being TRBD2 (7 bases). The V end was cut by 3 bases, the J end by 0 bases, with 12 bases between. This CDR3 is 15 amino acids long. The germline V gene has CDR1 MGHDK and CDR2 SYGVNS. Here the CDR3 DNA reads TGTGCCAGCAGTGATACGGGGGGCCCCTCCTACGAGCAGTACTTC. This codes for CASSDTGGPSYEQYF.

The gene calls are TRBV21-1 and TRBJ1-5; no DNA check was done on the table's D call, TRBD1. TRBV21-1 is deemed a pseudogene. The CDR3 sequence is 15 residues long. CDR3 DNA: TGTGCCAGCAGACTACGACAGGATAGCAATCAGCCCCAGCATTTT. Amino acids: CASRLRQDSNQPQHF.

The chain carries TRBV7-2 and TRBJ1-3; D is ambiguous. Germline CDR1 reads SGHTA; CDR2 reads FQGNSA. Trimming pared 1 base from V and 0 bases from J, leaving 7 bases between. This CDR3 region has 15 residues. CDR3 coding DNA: TGTGCCAGCAGCTTAGTCGGAGACTCTGGAAACACCATATATTTT. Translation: CASSLVGDSGNTIYF.

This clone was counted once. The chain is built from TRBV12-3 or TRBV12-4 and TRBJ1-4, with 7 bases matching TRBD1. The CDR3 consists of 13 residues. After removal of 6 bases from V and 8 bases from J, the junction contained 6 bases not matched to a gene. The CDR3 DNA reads TGTGCCAGCAGAACAGGGGTTTCCGAAAAACTGTTTTTT. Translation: CASRTGVSEKLFF.

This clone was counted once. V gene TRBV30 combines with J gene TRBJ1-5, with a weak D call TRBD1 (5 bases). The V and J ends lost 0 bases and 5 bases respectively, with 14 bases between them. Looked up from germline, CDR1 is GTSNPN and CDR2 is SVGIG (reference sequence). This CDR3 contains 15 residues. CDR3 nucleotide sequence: TGTGCCTGGAGTGTACCGCGGTCGGGGGATCAGCCCCAGCATTTT. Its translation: CAWSVPRSGDQPQHF.

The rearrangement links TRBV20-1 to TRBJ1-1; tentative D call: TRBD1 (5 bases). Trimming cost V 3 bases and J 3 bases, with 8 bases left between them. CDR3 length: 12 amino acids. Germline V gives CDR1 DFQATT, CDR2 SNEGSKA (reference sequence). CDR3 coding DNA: TGCAGTGCTAGTGGGGGGGACACTGAAGCTTTCTTT. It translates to CSASGGDTEAFF.

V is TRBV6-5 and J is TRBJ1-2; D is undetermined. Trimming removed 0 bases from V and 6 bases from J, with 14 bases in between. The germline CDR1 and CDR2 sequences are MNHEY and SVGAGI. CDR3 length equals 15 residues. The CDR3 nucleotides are TGTGCCAGCAGTTACTCAGAATCTACAGAGAATGGCTACACCTTC. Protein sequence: CASSYSESTENGYTF.

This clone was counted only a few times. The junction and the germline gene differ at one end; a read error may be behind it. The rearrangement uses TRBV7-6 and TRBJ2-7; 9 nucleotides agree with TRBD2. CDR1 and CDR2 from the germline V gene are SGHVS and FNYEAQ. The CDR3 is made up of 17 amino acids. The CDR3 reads CASSRGVRAGGSNEQYF. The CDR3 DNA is TGTGCCAGCAGCCGTGGGGTTAGAGCGGGAGGCTCCAACGAGCAGTACTTC.

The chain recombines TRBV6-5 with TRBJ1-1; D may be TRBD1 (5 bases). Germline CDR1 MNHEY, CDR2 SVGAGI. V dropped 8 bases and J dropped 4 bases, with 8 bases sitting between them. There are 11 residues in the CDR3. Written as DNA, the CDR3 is TGTGCCAGCGGGGGGGGCACTGAAGCTTTCTTT. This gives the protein CASGGGTEAFF.

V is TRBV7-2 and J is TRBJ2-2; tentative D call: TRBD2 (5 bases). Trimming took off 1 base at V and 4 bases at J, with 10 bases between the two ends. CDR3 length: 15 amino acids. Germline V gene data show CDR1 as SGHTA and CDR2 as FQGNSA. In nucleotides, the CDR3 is TGTGCCAGCAGCTTAGTTGCGGGTACCACCGGGGAGCTGTTTTTT. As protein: CASSLVAGTTGELFF.